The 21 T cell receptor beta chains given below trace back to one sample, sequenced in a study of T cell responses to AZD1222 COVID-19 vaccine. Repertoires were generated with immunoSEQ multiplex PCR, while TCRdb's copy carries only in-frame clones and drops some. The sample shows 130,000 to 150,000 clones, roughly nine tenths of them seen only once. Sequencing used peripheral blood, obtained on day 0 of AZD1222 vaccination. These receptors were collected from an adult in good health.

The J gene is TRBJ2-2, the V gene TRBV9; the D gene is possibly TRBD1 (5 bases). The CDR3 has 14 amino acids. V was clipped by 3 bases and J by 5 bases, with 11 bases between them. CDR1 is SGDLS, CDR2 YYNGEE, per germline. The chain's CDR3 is CASSASTATGELFF. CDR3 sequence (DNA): TGTGCCAGCAGCGCCTCGACAGCAACCGGGGAGCTGTTTTTT.

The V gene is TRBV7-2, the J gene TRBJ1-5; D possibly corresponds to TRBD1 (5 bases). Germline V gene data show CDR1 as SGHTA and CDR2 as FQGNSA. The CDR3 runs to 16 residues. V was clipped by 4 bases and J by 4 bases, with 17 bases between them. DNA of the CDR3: TGTGCCAGCAGCTCGGGTGAGGGGCGCATTAATCAGCCCCAGCATTTT. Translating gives CASSSGEGRINQPQHF. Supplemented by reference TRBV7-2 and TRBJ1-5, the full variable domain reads GAGVSQSPSNKVTEKGKDVELRCDPISGHTALYWYRQSLGQGLEFLIYFQGNSAPDKSGLPSDRFSAERTGGSVSTLTIQRTQQEDSAVYLCASSSGEGRINQPQHFGDGTRLSIL.

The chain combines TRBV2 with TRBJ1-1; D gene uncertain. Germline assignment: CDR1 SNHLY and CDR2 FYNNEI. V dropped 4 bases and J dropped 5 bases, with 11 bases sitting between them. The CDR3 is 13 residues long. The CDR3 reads CASSGVLRTEAFF. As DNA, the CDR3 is TGTGCCAGCAGTGGCGTGCTCCGGACTGAAGCTTTCTTT.

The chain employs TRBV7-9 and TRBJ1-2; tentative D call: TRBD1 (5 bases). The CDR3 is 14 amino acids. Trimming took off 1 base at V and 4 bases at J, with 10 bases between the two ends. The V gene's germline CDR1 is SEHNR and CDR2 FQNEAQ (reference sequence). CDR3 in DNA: TGTGCCAGCAGCTTAGTTGAGGGGACCTATGGCTACACCTTC. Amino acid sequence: CASSLVEGTYGYTF. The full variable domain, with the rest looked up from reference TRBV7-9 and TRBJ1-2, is DTGVSQNPRHKITKRGQNVTFRCDPISEHNRLYWYRQTLGQGPEFLTYFQNEAQLEKSRLLSDRFSAERPKGSFSTLEIQRTEQGDSAMYLCASSLVEGTYGYTFGSGTRLTVV.

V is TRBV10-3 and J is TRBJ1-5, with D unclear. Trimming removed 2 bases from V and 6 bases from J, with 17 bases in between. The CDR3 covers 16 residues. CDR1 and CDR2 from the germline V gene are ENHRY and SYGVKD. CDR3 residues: CAISEKGGESGQPQHF. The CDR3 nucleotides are TGTGCCATCAGTGAGAAGGGTGGGGAGAGCGGTCAGCCCCAGCATTTT.

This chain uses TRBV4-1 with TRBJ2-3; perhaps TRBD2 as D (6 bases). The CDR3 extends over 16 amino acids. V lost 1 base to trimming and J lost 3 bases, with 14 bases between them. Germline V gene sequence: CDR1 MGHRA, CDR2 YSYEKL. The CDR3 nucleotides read TGCGCCAGCAGCCAAGTCGGACGGGGAGGAACAGATACGCAGTATTTT. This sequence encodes CASSQVGRGGTDTQYF.

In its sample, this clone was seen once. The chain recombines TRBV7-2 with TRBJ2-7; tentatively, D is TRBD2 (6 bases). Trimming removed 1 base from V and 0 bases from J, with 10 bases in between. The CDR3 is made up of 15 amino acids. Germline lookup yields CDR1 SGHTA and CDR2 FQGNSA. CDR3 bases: TGTGCCAGCAGCTTAGGGCGGGGCGACTCCTACGAGCAGTACTTC. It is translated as CASSLGRGDSYEQYF.

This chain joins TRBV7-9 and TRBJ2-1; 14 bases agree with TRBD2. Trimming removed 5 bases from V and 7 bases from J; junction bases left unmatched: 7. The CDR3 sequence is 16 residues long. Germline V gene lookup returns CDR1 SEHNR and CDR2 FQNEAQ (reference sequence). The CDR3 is CASSRLAGGPWNEQFF. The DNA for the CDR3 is TGTGCCAGCAGCCGACTAGCGGGAGGGCCGTGGAATGAGCAGTTCTTC.

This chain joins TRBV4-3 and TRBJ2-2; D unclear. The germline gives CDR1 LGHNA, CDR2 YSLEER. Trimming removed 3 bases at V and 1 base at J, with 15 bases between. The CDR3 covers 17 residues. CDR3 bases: TGCGCCAGCAGCCAGCTCTGGGCCGGGTTGAACACCGGGGAGCTGTTTTTT. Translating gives CASSQLWAGLNTGELFF.

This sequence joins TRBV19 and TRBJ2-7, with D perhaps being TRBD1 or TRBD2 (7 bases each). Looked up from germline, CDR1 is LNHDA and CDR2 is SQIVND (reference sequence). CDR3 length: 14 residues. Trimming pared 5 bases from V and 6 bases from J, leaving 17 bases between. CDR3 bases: TGTGCCAGTAGTGTGGGAGGGGGCTCCAGCGAGCAGTACTTC. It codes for CASSVGGGSSEQYF.

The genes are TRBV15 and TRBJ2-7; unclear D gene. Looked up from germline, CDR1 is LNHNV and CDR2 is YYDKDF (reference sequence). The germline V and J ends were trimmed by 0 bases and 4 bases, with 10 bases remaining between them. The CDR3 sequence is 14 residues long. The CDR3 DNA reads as TGTGCCACCAGCAGAGACCTACAAGGATACGAGCAGTACTTC. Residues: CATSRDLQGYEQYF.

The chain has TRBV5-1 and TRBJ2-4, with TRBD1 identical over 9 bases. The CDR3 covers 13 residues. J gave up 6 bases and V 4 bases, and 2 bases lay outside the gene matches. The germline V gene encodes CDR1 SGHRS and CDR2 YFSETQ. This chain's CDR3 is CASSTGQGNIQYF. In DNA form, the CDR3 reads TGCGCCAGCAGCACGGGACAGGGAAACATTCAGTACTTC.

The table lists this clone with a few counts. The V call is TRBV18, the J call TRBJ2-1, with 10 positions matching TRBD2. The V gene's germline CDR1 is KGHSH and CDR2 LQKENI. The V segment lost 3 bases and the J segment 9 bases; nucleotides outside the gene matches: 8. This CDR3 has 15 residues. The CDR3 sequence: CASSPLSGRTGEQFF. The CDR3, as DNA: TGTGCCAGCTCACCCCTTAGCGGGAGGACAGGTGAGCAGTTCTTC.

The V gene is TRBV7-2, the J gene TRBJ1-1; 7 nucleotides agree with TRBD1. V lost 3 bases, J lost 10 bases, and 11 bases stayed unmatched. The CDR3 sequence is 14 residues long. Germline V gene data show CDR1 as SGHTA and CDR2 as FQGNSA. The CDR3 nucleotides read TGTGCCAGCAGCTTGATTGGGCAGGGGGGTAGAGCTTTCTTT. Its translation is CASSLIGQGGRAFF. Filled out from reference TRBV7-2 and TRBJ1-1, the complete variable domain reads GAGVSQSPSNKVTEKGKDVELRCDPISGHTALYWYRQSLGQGLEFLIYFQGNSAPDKSGLPSDRFSAERTGGSVSTLTIQRTQQEDSAVYLCASSLIGQGGRAFFGQGTRLTVV.

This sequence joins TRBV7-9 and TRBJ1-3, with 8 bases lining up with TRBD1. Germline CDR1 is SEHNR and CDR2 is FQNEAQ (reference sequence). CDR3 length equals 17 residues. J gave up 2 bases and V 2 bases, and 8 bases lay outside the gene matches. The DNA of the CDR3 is TGTGCCAGCAGCTTAAGTTTTGGACAGGGAGCTGGAAACACCATATATTTT. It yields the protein CASSLSFGQGAGNTIYF.

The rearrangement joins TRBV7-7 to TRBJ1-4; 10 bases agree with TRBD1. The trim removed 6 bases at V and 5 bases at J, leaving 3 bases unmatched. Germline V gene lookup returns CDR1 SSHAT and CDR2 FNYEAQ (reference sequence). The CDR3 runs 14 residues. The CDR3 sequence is CASSPGQGNEKLFF. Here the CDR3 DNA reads TGTGCCAGCAGTCCGGGACAGGGGAATGAAAAACTGTTTTTT. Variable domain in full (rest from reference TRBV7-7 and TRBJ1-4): GAGVSQSPRYKVTKRGQDVTLRCDPISSHATLYWYQQALGQGPEFLTYFNYEAQPDKSGLPSDRFSAERPEGSISTLTIQRTEQRDSAMYRCASSPGQGNEKLFFGSGTQLSVL.

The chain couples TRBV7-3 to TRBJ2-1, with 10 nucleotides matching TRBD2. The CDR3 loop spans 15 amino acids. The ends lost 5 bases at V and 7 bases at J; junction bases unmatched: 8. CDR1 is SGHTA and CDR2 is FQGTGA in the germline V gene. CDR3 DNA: TGTGCCAGCAGCCCATCTAGCGGGAGTCCAAATGAGCAGTTCTTC. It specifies CASSPSSGSPNEQFF.

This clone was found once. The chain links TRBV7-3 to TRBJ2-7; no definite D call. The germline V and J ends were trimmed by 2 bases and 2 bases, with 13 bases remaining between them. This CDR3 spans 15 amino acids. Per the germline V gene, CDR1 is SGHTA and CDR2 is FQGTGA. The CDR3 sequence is CASSLGPSGPYEQYF. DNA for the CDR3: TGTGCCAGCAGCTTAGGCCCATCGGGCCCCTACGAGCAGTACTTC.

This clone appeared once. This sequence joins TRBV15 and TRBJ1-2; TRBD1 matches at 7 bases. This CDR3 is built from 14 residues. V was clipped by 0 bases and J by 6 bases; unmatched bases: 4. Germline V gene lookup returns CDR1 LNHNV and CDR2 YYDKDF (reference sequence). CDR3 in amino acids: CATSREGRGNGYTF. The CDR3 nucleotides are TGTGCCACCAGCAGAGAGGGCAGGGGGAATGGCTACACCTTC.

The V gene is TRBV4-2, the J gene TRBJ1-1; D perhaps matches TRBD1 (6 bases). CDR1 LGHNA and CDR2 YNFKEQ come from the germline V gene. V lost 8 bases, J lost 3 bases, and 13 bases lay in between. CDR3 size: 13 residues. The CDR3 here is CASQRQGHTEAFF. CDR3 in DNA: TGTGCCAGCCAAAGGCAGGGGCACACTGAAGCTTTCTTT.

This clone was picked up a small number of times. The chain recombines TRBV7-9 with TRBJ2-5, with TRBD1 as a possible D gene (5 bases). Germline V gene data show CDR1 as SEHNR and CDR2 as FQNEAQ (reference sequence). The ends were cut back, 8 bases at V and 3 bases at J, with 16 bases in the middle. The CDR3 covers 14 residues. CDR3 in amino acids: CASAVGAVEETQYF. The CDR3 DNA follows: TGTGCCAGCGCCGTTGGGGCCGTGGAAGAGACCCAGTACTTC.